This T cell receptor (beta chain) emerged from a study of blood T cell repertoires in COVID-19. The wider study: Sources were T cells, B-cell-depleted T cells, or PBMCs; the material itself was cDNA or gDNA.

Data came from immunoSEQ multiplex PCR; TCRdb stores just in-frame clones and leaves some out. This table has fewer than 75,000 clones, roughly 89% appearing once. The CDR3 consists of 15 residues. With V trimmed by 4 bases and J by 6 bases, 7 bases remained unmatched. CDR1 is MNHEY, CDR2 SVGEGT, per germline. This chain connects TRBV6-2 or TRBV6-3 to TRBJ1-4; 8 bases line up with TRBD1. The sequence was collected from an elderly man with acute or convalescent COVID-19. The sample comprised peripheral blood. This chain's CDR3 is CASSSHDRGDEKLFF. The CDR3 coding sequence is TGTGCCAGCAGTTCCCATGACAGGGGAGATGAAAAACTGTTTTTT.